Each of the 25 T cell receptor beta chains below was sequenced from the same sample in a study of early T cells in non-severe SARS-CoV-2 infection. A single record per CDR3 protein comes from TCRdb applying MiXCR to the 5' RACE reads. This table has under 70,000 distinct CDR3 sequences, 11% appearing once. Sequenced input: whole blood. Receptor source: an adult who was a healthcare worker with PCR-confirmed SARS-CoV-2 infection or an uninfected control (not recorded which).

The table lists this clonotype with many counts. The rearrangement uses TRBV6-6 and TRBJ2-7, with 14 nucleotides matching TRBD2. This CDR3 has 15 amino acids. V dropped 6 bases and J dropped 6; count of bases not matched to a gene: 7. CDR1 is MNHNY and CDR2 is SVGAGI in the germline V gene (reference sequence). CDR3 nucleotides: TGTGCCAGCAGCCGAGGGACTAGCGGGAGCAGCGAGCAGTACTTC. Its protein product is CASSRGTSGSSEQYF.

The chain combines TRBV6-6 with TRBJ1-1; TRBD1 might be the D (6 bases). Germline-derived CDR1 and CDR2 are MNHNY and SVGAGI (reference sequence). This CDR3 has 15 amino acids. The V gene lost 4 bases and the J gene lost 3 bases, with 15 bases spanning the gap. The CDR3 reads CASSSSRGSHTEAFF. CDR3 coding DNA: TGTGCCAGCAGTTCATCCAGGGGTTCACACACTGAAGCTTTCTTT.

This clonotype was seen a handful of times. The chain carries TRBV5-1 and TRBJ1-1; TRBD1 might be the D (5 bases). V gave up 3 bases and J gave up 1 base, with 10 bases separating them. The CDR3 spans 14 residues. Per germline, CDR1 SGHRS and CDR2 YFSETQ. CDR3 sequence reads: CASSWGPSNTEAFF. The CDR3 nucleotides are TGCGCCAGCAGCTGGGGCCCGTCGAACACTGAAGCTTTCTTT.

This clonotype was seen many times. CDR3 region: CASSQESVLAGIRTQYF. The CDR3 DNA reads TGTGCCAGCAGCCAAGAGTCCGTGCTAGCGGGAATTCGGACCCAGTACTTC. The chain uses TRBV3-1 and TRBJ2-5; 9 nucleotides align to TRBD2. The J segment lost 7 bases and the V segment lost 0 bases, leaving 12 bases of the junction unmatched. The CDR3 has 17 amino acids. Per the germline V gene, CDR1 is LGHDT and CDR2 is YNNKEL (reference sequence).

This clonotype has only a few counts. The V and J genes are TRBV7-8 and TRBJ1-2, with D maybe TRBD1 (6 bases). Per the germline V gene, CDR1 is SGHVS and CDR2 is FQNEAQ. There are 16 residues in the CDR3. V shed 2 bases and J shed 2 bases, with 15 bases lying between them. The DNA for the CDR3 is TGTGCCAGCAGCTTAATAGGGCGAGGGGGAAACTATGGCTACACCTTC. The encoded protein is CASSLIGRGGNYGYTF.

This clonotype was observed many times. The V gene is TRBV29-1, the J gene TRBJ2-3, with D possibly TRBD2 on 5 matching bases. The CDR3 is 14 amino acids. Germline assignment: CDR1 SQVTM and CDR2 ANQGSEA. Trimming left V 6 bases short and J 0 bases short, with 13 bases between. The CDR3 protein is CSVDSSPSTDTQYF. DNA of the CDR3: TGCAGCGTGGATTCTAGCCCCAGCACAGATACGCAGTATTTT.

The sample holds many counts of this clonotype. The chain uses TRBV10-2 and TRBJ2-5, with a possible D match to TRBD2 (5 bases). The V gene lost 0 bases and the J gene lost 5 bases, with 7 bases spanning the gap. CDR1 is WSHSY and CDR2 is SAAADI in the germline V gene. CDR3 length equals 13 residues. The CDR3 loop reads CASSESRGETQYF. CDR3 nucleotide sequence: TGCGCCAGCAGTGAGTCAAGAGGGGAGACCCAGTACTTC.

The chain employs TRBV7-9 and TRBJ2-6; D uncertain. CDR3 length equals 14 residues. The V end was cut by 5 bases, the J end by 4 bases, with 9 bases between. Germline loops: CDR1 SEHNR, CDR2 FQNEAQ (reference sequence). The DNA of the CDR3 is TGTGCCAGCAGCCTGAGGTCAGGGGCCAACGTCCTGACTTTC. Protein product: CASSLRSGANVLTF.

The V and J genes are TRBV12-3 or TRBV12-4 and TRBJ1-5; TRBD1 agrees at 7 bases. V was pared by 6 bases and J by 1 base, with 6 bases of the junction left unmatched. The CDR3 sequence is 15 residues long. CDR3 DNA: TGTGCCAGCAGGATGGCAGGGGGAAGCAATCAGCCCCAGCATTTT. Protein product: CASRMAGGSNQPQHF.

This clonotype was found many times. The chain is built from TRBV7-8 and TRBJ2-3; D ambiguous. Trimming shortened V by 5 bases and J by 4 bases, and 7 bases separated the two germline ends. Germline CDR1 and CDR2: SGHVS and FQNEAQ. The CDR3 sequence is 12 residues long. The CDR3 is CASSPGADTQYF. As DNA, the CDR3 is TGTGCCAGCAGCCCGGGTGCAGATACGCAGTATTTT.

The chain carries TRBV29-1 and TRBJ2-1; D perhaps matches TRBD2 (5 bases). The V gene's germline CDR1 is SQVTM and CDR2 ANQGSEA. The CDR3 covers 17 residues. Trimming pared 6 bases from V and 3 bases from J, leaving 24 bases between. CDR3 in DNA: TGCAGCGTCGCCTCCTCCTCCAAGCGGCCGTACTACAATGAGCAGTTCTTC. Translation gives CSVASSSKRPYYNEQFF.

This clonotype was picked up many times. V usage is TRBV18 and J usage is TRBJ1-6; 8 bases map to TRBD1. The V gene's germline CDR1 is KGHSH and CDR2 LQKENI. The CDR3 spans 16 residues. Trimming at V came to 2 bases and at J to 10 bases, leaving 10 bases not matched to a gene. This CDR3 reads CASSPDRGFVLSPLHF. Here the CDR3 DNA reads TGTGCCAGCTCACCAGACAGGGGTTTTGTTTTATCACCCCTCCACTTT.

This clonotype was observed many times. CDR3 loop: CASSQHRTGGYDTEAFF. CDR3 nucleotide sequence: TGCGCCAGCAGCCAGCATAGGACAGGGGGCTACGACACTGAAGCTTTCTTT. The chain combines TRBV5-1 with TRBJ1-1, with 11 positions matching TRBD1. Germline V gene lookup returns CDR1 SGHRS and CDR2 YFSETQ. With 4 bases clipped from V and 3 bases from J, the junction kept 11 bases outside the gene matches. The CDR3 loop spans 17 amino acids.

Only a few counts were recorded for this clonotype. V usage is TRBV2 and J usage is TRBJ1-2; 8 positions agree with TRBD1. CDR1 is SNHLY and CDR2 is FYNNEI in the germline V gene. The J segment lost 3 bases and the V segment lost 4 bases, leaving 4 bases of the junction unmatched. CDR3 length equals 14 residues. CDR3 in DNA: TGTGCCAGCAGTGGAGGACAGGGTTACTATGGCTACACCTTC. Its protein is CASSGGQGYYGYTF.

Ten or more counts support this clonotype. The chain recombines TRBV29-1 with TRBJ2-1; D not resolved. V was trimmed by 5 bases and J by 5 bases, leaving 10 bases between them. The CDR3 is 12 amino acids. Germline CDR1 SQVTM, CDR2 ANQGSEA. CDR3 residues: CSVLQLHNEQFF. In DNA, the CDR3 is TGCAGCGTTCTTCAACTACACAATGAGCAGTTCTTC.

This chain joins TRBV2 and TRBJ2-4; the match to TRBD1 covers 7 bases. V was clipped by 8 bases and J by 6 bases; unmatched bases: 13. The CDR3 is 15 residues long. Germline CDR1 and CDR2: SNHLY and FYNNEI. CDR3 protein: CASAVRQGEGNIQYF. As DNA, the CDR3 is TGTGCCAGCGCCGTTCGACAGGGCGAGGGAAACATTCAGTACTTC. Full variable domain (rest looked up from reference TRBV2 and TRBJ2-4): EPEVTQTPSHQVTQMGQEVILRCVPISNHLYFYWYRQILGQKVEFLVSFYNNEISEKSEIFDDQFSVERPDGSNFTLKIRSTKLEDSAMYFCASAVRQGEGNIQYFGAGTRLSVL.

The J gene is TRBJ2-7, the V gene TRBV20-1, with TRBD2 identical over 10 bases. V gave up 6 bases and J gave up 3 bases; unmatched junction bases: 8. The CDR3 sequence is 14 residues long. CDR1 is DFQATT and CDR2 is SNEGSKA in the germline V gene (reference sequence). The CDR3 DNA follows: TGCAGTGCACTTTTAGCGGGAGGCTTCTACGAGCAGTACTTC. Its translation: CSALLAGGFYEQYF.

This clonotype was picked up many times. The J gene is TRBJ1-3, the V gene TRBV29-1, with D unresolved. Germline CDR1 SQVTM, CDR2 ANQGSEA. V shed 7 bases and J shed 1 base, with 8 bases lying between them. CDR3 length: 12 residues. Here the CDR3 reads CSAKGSGNTIYF. The CDR3 DNA is TGCAGCGCCAAAGGTTCTGGAAACACCATATATTTT.

This clonotype was detected ten times or more. The V gene is TRBV3-1, the J gene TRBJ1-4; D might be TRBD1 (5 bases). This CDR3 contains 14 residues. Trimming left V 5 bases short and J 8 bases short, with 15 bases between. Germline V CDR1 and CDR2: LGHDT, YNNKEL (reference sequence). The CDR3 spells CASSDPTQGEKLFF. Here the CDR3 DNA reads TGTGCCAGCAGCGACCCCACCCAGGGCGAAAAACTGTTTTTT.

The chain links TRBV25-1 to TRBJ2-3; TRBD2 is a possible D gene (6 bases). CDR3 length equals 12 residues. Trimming took 8 bases from V and 6 from J, leaving 12 bases between them. In germline, CDR1 is MGHDK, CDR2 SYGVNS. The CDR3 DNA follows: TGTGCCAGCTCTTCTGGGAGGGATACGCAGTATTTT. As protein: CASSSGRDTQYF.

This clonotype was seen at least ten times. V is TRBV18 and J is TRBJ2-7; D is uncertain. The CDR3 runs to 12 residues. Germline V CDR1 and CDR2: KGHSH, LQKENI. V was clipped by 4 bases and J by 4 bases, with 8 bases between them. The CDR3, as DNA: TGTGCCAGCTCACTCGGCGAGTACGAGCAGTACTTC. It specifies CASSLGEYEQYF.

The chain has TRBV6-1 and TRBJ2-7, with 7 bases aligning to TRBD1. Germline loops: CDR1 MNHNS, CDR2 SASEGT. This CDR3 contains 14 residues. Unmatched junction bases numbered 5, after V lost 4 bases and J lost 2 bases. CDR3 nucleotide sequence: TGTGCCAGCAGTGTAAGGACAGGAGCCTACGAGCAGTACTTC. Its protein product is CASSVRTGAYEQYF.

This clonotype was counted many times. The V and J genes are TRBV5-1 and TRBJ2-6, with a possible D match to TRBD2 (6 bases). The V and J ends lost 1 base and 0 bases respectively, with 14 bases between them. This CDR3 is 18 amino acids long. Germline assignment: CDR1 SGHRS and CDR2 YFSETQ. The CDR3 spells CASSLTGDPYSGANVLTF. CDR3 sequence (DNA): TGCGCCAGCAGCTTGACGGGGGACCCCTACTCTGGGGCCAACGTCCTGACTTTC. Drawing the rest from reference TRBV5-1 and TRBJ2-6, the complete variable domain is KAGVTQTPRYLIKTRGQQVTLSCSPISGHRSVSWYQQTPGQGLQFLFEYFSETQRNKGNFPGRFSGRQFSNSRSEMNVSTLELGDSALYLCASSLTGDPYSGANVLTFGAGSRLTVL.

The table lists this clonotype with many counts. The chain employs TRBV19 and TRBJ2-5; 9 positions agree with TRBD1. Germline values: CDR1 LNHDA, CDR2 SQIVND (reference sequence). The J segment lost 2 bases and the V segment lost 9 bases, leaving 10 bases of the junction unmatched. The CDR3 is made up of 15 amino acids. The CDR3 sequence is CASKEAGTGQETQYF. The CDR3 nucleotides read TGTGCCAGCAAGGAGGCCGGGACAGGGCAAGAGACCCAGTACTTC.

This clonotype was seen ten or more times. The CDR3 sequence: CASSPTPSVDEQFF. The CDR3 region has the DNA TGTGCCAGCAGTCCGACTCCCTCGGTAGATGAGCAGTTCTTC. The chain carries TRBV6-4 and TRBJ2-1; no firm D call. Trimming stripped 5 bases from V and 8 bases from J, with 16 bases between. This CDR3 contains 14 residues. Germline V gene lookup returns CDR1 MRHNA and CDR2 SNTAGT.